These 18 T cell receptor beta chains originate from one sample sequenced in a study of spatial heterogeneity in lung cancer. A single record per CDR3 protein comes from TCRdb applying MiXCR to the 5' RACE reads. The sample lists 35,000 to 40,000 distinct CDR3 sequences, under 8% occurring once. Noted time point: sample taken at primary tumor resection. This material consisted of PBMCs, taken at surgery. These receptors all stem from a female donor with early-stage non-small cell lung cancer.

The chain combines TRBV25-1 with TRBJ1-1, with a weak D call TRBD1 (6 bases). Trimming left V 7 bases short and J 2 bases short, with 11 bases between. Germline assignment: CDR1 MGHDK and CDR2 SYGVNS. This CDR3 region has 13 residues. CDR3 nucleotide sequence: TGTGCCAGCATAGGGGGTTCAAACACTGAAGCTTTCTTT. It specifies CASIGGSNTEAFF.

The chain uses TRBV7-9 and TRBJ1-5; TRBD1 might be the D (6 bases). The CDR3 length is 18 residues. The germline V gene encodes CDR1 SEHNR and CDR2 FQNEAQ (reference sequence). V lost 1 base, J lost 7 bases, and 23 bases lay in between. CDR3 coding DNA: TGTGCCAGCAGCTTAGGCTCCGCGGGGGGGCCCCCGTTCCAGCCCCAGCATTTT. It is translated as CASSLGSAGGPPFQPQHF.

This clonotype showed up just a few times. This chain connects TRBV11-2 to TRBJ2-1; TRBD1 matches at 7 bases. There are 14 residues in the CDR3. Unmatched junction bases numbered 4, after V lost 4 bases and J lost 4 bases. Looked up from germline, CDR1 is SGHAT and CDR2 is FQNNGV. CDR3 region: CASSSGQLYNEQFF. The CDR3 DNA is TGTGCCAGCAGCTCGGGACAGCTGTACAATGAGCAGTTCTTC.

This clonotype was counted ten times or more. The rearrangement uses TRBV9 and TRBJ2-5, with 7 bases fitting TRBD2. Germline values: CDR1 SGDLS, CDR2 YYNGEE. The V segment lost 0 bases and the J segment 4 bases; nucleotides outside the gene matches: 3. The CDR3 has 14 residues. CDR3 sequence reads: CASSVGIAGETQYF. The DNA of the CDR3 is TGTGCCAGCAGCGTAGGGATAGCGGGAGAGACCCAGTACTTC.

This clonotype was detected ten times or more. The chain combines TRBV6-2 or TRBV6-3 with TRBJ2-7; possible D gene TRBD2, 5 bases. Trimming cost V 6 bases and J 5 bases, with 14 bases left between them. CDR1 and CDR2 from the germline V gene are MNHEY and SVGEGT. This CDR3 has 13 amino acids. The CDR3 DNA reads as TGTGCCAGCAGCCTAGAGGGTTACGACGAGCAGTACTTC. Its protein is CASSLEGYDEQYF.

This clonotype was detected a few times. CDR3 residues: CSARPGSSNQPQHF. CDR3 DNA: TGCAGTGCTCGGCCGGGGTCGAGCAATCAGCCCCAGCATTTT. This sequence joins TRBV20-1 and TRBJ1-5; the D is unclear. There are 14 residues in the CDR3. Germline V gene lookup returns CDR1 DFQATT and CDR2 SNEGSKA (reference sequence). The V gene lost 5 bases and the J gene lost 1 base, with 12 bases spanning the gap.

This clonotype was seen at least ten times. The rearrangement links TRBV7-2 to TRBJ2-5, with D possibly being TRBD2 (5 bases). CDR1 SGHTA and CDR2 FQGNSA come from the germline V gene. The V and J ends lost 4 bases and 3 bases respectively, with 15 bases between them. This CDR3 contains 15 residues. The CDR3: CASSSGDVKKETQYF. CDR3 coding DNA: TGTGCCAGCAGCTCCGGGGATGTGAAGAAAGAGACCCAGTACTTC.

This clonotype was picked up many times. The chain joins TRBV5-1 to TRBJ2-1; maybe TRBD2 (6 bases). Trimming pared 4 bases from V and 4 bases from J, leaving 21 bases between. CDR1 is SGHRS, CDR2 YFSETQ, per germline. This CDR3 spans 17 amino acids. CDR3 nucleotides: TGCGCCAGCAGCCCCCTCGTAGGCGCGGGGCTTTACAATGAGCAGTTCTTC. Translated: CASSPLVGAGLYNEQFF.

This clonotype was seen many times. This chain joins TRBV7-2 and TRBJ2-3, with a weak D call TRBD1 (5 bases). CDR1 SGHTA and CDR2 FQGNSA come from the germline V gene. Trimming took 2 bases from V and 2 from J, leaving 17 bases between them. The CDR3 runs to 17 residues. CDR3 DNA sequence: TGTGCCAGCAGCTTACTCCCGGGCCAGGGCCACACAGATACGCAGTATTTT. Its translation is CASSLLPGQGHTDTQYF.

This clonotype has a handful of counts. J is TRBJ2-5 and V is TRBV28; D gene unclear. The CDR3 extends over 11 amino acids. V gave up 2 bases and J gave up 5 bases, with 3 bases separating them. In germline, CDR1 is MDHEN, CDR2 SYDVKM. The CDR3: CASSLAETQYF. The CDR3 nucleotides read TGTGCCAGCAGTTTAGCCGAGACCCAGTACTTC. Variable domain in full (rest from reference TRBV28 and TRBJ2-5): DVKVTQSSRYLVKRTGEKVFLECVQDMDHENMFWYRQDPGLGLRLIYFSYDVKMKEKGDIPEGYSVSREKKERFSLILESASTNQTSMYLCASSLAETQYFGPGTRLLVL.

Comments on this clonotype: At one boundary the junction diverges from the germline segment, which might be a read error. The chain joins TRBV18 to TRBJ2-3; D is tentatively TRBD1 or TRBD2 (6 bases each). Germline V gene lookup returns CDR1 KGHSH and CDR2 LQKENI. CDR3 length equals 15 residues. The CDR3 DNA follows: TGTGTCAGCTCACCAATGGGGGGCCGCACAGATACGCAGTATTTT. It encodes CVSSPMGGRTDTQYF.

The CDR3 is CASDLDAYNEQFF. CDR3 nucleotides: TGTGCCTCGGATCTAGACGCATACAATGAGCAGTTCTTC. The V and J genes are TRBV30 and TRBJ2-1; D is unclear. The CDR3 has 13 residues. Trimming removed 7 bases from V and 4 bases from J, with 14 bases in between. CDR1 and CDR2 (germline): GTSNPN, SVGIG (reference sequence).

This clonotype appeared many times. CDR3 nucleotides: TGTGCCAGCACTCGGACCAGGGACGTTTCGCATGAGCAGTTCTTC. The encoded protein is CASTRTRDVSHEQFF. The rearrangement uses TRBV14 and TRBJ2-1, with D perhaps matching TRBD1 or TRBD2 (5 bases each). From germline, CDR1 is SGHDN and CDR2 FVKESK. The CDR3 runs 15 residues. V lost 7 bases, J lost 8 bases, and 21 bases lay in between.

At least ten counts were recorded for this clonotype. The rearrangement joins TRBV20-1 to TRBJ1-4; D gene uncertain. Trimming left V 5 bases short and J 15 bases short, with 16 bases between. The V gene's germline CDR1 is DFQATT and CDR2 SNEGSKA (reference sequence). The CDR3 is 11 amino acids. CDR3 in amino acids: CSAGPGVRLFF. The CDR3 DNA reads TGCAGTGCTGGGCCCGGCGTCAGGTTGTTTTTT.

The chain combines TRBV6-4 with TRBJ2-1; tentative D call: TRBD2 (7 bases). Germline loops: CDR1 MRHNA, CDR2 SNTAGT. Trimming took 0 bases from V and 2 from J, leaving 11 bases between them. CDR3 length equals 16 residues. CDR3 DNA sequence: TGTGCCAGCAGTGACTCAGGGGGGGGGCCCTACAATGAGCAGTTCTTC. It encodes CASSDSGGGPYNEQFF.

Ten or more counts support this clonotype. The rearrangement links TRBV5-1 to TRBJ2-3, with D tentatively TRBD1 (6 bases). Germline V gene data show CDR1 as SGHRS and CDR2 as YFSETQ. Deletions cut 4 bases from V and 1 base from J, with 10 bases between. This CDR3 region has 14 residues. The CDR3 loop reads CASSLTGRTDTQYF. CDR3 DNA sequence: TGCGCCAGCAGCCTAACAGGGCGCACAGATACGCAGTATTTT.

The chain employs TRBV25-1 and TRBJ1-1; perhaps TRBD1 as D (6 bases). Germline V CDR1 and CDR2: MGHDK, SYGVNS. The CDR3 spans 16 residues. The V end was cut by 1 base, the J end by 7 bases, with 19 bases between. The DNA of the CDR3 is TGTGCCAGCAGTGAATTAAGACGGGGGGCTGAGGGTGAAGCTTTCTTT. The encoded protein is CASSELRRGAEGEAFF.

CDR3: CASSRGTSRTNEQFF. The CDR3 DNA reads as TGTGCCAGCAGCCGGGGGACTAGCAGGACAAATGAGCAGTTCTTC. The chain links TRBV7-2 to TRBJ2-1; 9 bases fit TRBD2. The J segment lost 7 bases and the V segment lost 5 bases, leaving 9 bases of the junction unmatched. CDR1 and CDR2 from the germline V gene are SGHTA and FQGNSA. The CDR3 totals 15 residues.